This record covers a single T cell receptor (beta chain). Its antigen is not identified. These data are taken from a study of T cell responses to AZD1222 COVID-19 vaccine. The data were produced by immunoSEQ multiplex PCR, yet TCRdb's version contains in-frame clones alone and is incomplete. Of 200,000 or so clones listed, about 90% were seen once; the top ten hold about 2.5%. Study-level results: White British people made up most donors, females outnumbered males, and clonal diversity was possibly underestimated. At baseline, seropositivity was found in only six or seven AZD1222 recipients. When two AZD1222 doses had been given, Spike-specific TCR breadth and depth rose.

The source is an adult in good health. The material was peripheral blood, obtained on day 0 of MenACWY control vaccination.

In DNA form, the CDR3 reads TGTGCCAGCAGCAAAGATAGCGTATCCTACGAGCAGTACTTC. Translation: CASSKDSVSYEQYF. The chain is built from TRBV7-6 and TRBJ2-7; a weak D match, TRBD2 (5 bases). The CDR3 contains 14 residues. V lost 5 bases to trimming and J lost 1 base, with 12 bases between them. The germline V gene has CDR1 SGHVS and CDR2 FNYEAQ.